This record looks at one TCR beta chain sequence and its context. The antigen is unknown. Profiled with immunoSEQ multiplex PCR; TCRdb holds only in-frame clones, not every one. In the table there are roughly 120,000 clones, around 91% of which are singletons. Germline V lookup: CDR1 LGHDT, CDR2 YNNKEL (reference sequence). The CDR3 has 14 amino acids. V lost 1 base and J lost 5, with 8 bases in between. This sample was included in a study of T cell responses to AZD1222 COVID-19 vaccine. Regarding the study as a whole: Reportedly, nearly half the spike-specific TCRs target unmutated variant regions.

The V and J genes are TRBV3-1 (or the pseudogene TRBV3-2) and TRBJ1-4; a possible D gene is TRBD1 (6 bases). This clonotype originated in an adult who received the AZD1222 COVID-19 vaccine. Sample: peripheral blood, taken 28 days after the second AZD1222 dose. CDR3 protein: CASSQAGGNEKLFF. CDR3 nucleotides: TGTGCCAGCAGCCAAGCGGGGGGCAATGAAAAACTGTTTTTT.